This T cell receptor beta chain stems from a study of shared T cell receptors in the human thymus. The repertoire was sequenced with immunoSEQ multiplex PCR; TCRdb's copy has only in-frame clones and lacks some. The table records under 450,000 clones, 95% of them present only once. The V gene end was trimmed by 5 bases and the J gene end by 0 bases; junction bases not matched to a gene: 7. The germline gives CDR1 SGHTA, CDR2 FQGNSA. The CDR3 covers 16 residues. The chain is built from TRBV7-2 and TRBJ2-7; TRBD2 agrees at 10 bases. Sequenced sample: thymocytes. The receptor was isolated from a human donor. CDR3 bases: TGTGCCAGCAGCCTGCCCCTAGCGGGAGTCTCCTACGAGCAGTACTTC. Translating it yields CASSLPLAGVSYEQYF.